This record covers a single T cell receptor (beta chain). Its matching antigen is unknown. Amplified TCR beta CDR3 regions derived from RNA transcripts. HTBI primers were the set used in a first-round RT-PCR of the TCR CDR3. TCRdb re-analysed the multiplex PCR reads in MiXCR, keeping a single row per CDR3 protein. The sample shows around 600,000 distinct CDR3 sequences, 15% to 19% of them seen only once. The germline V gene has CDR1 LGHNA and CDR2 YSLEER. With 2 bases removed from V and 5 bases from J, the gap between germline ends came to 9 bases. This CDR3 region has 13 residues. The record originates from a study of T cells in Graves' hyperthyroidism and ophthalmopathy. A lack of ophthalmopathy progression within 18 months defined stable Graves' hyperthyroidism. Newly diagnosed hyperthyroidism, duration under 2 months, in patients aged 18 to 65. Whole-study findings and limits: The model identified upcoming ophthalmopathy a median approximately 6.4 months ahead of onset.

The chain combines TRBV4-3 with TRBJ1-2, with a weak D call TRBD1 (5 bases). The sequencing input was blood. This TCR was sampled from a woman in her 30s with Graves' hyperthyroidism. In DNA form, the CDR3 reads TGCGCCAGCAGCCAACAGGGAGGATATGGCTACACCTTC. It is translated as CASSQQGGYGYTF.